One sample yielded the 17 T cell receptor beta chains listed below, sequenced in a study of technical replicates of blood from a few donors. Sequencing used immunoSEQ multiplex PCR; TCRdb keeps in-frame clones, though not all of them. The data show some 80,000 clones, about 97% seen once. Sequenced input: T cells isolated from PBMCs. The receptors originated from a human donor in good health.

The V and J genes are TRBV6-1 and TRBJ2-1, with TRBD2 matching 13 bases. Trimming cost V 7 bases and J 9 bases; bases outside gene matches: 9. CDR1 MNHNS and CDR2 SASEGT come from the germline V gene. This CDR3 is 15 amino acids long. CDR3 sequence: CASTRGTSGEGEQFF. CDR3 sequence (DNA): TGTGCCAGCACCCGAGGGACTAGCGGGGAAGGTGAGCAGTTCTTC.

The chain combines TRBV9 with TRBJ2-4; a possible D gene is TRBD2 (5 bases). This CDR3 is built from 12 residues. V was shortened by 3 bases and J by 8 bases, with 9 bases between the two germline ends. The germline gives CDR1 SGDLS, CDR2 YYNGEE. DNA for the CDR3: TGTGCCAGCAGCGGTGAGGAGGACATTCAGTACTTC. It is translated as CASSGEEDIQYF. Based on the CDR3 plus reference TRBV9 and TRBJ2-4, the full variable domain is DSGVTQTPKHLITATGQRVTLRCSPRSGDLSVYWYQQSLDQGLQFLIQYYNGEERAKGNILERFSAQQFPDLHSELNLSSLELGDSALYFCASSGEEDIQYFGAGTRLSVL.

The chain combines TRBV27 with TRBJ1-1; D might be TRBD1 (5 bases). This CDR3 comprises 14 residues. V was trimmed by 6 bases and J by 0 bases, leaving 11 bases between them. CDR1 MNHEY and CDR2 SMNVEV come from the germline V gene (reference sequence). The CDR3 is CASRFGGLNTEAFF. DNA of the CDR3: TGTGCCAGCAGGTTCGGGGGACTGAACACTGAAGCTTTCTTT.

The chain combines TRBV21-1 with TRBJ1-3. TRBV21-1 is a pseudogene. This CDR3 comprises 14 residues. The CDR3 bases are TGTGCCAGCAGCAAGCGGCTTCCTGGAAACACCATATATTTT. This sequence encodes CASSKRLPGNTIYF.

CDR3 bases: TGTGCCAGCTCTTTCGGTGCAAGTTATGGCTACACCTTC. This sequence encodes CASSFGASYGYTF. The rearrangement joins TRBV18 to TRBJ1-2; D gene unclear. CDR1 and CDR2 from the germline V gene are KGHSH and LQKENI. This CDR3 has 13 residues. V lost 6 bases and J 5 bases, leaving 13 bases between the germline ends.

The count of this clone is one. V and J are TRBV6-5 and TRBJ1-3, with a possible D match to TRBD1 (5 bases). The CDR3 is 15 residues long. CDR1 and CDR2 (germline): MNHEY, SVGAGI. V shed 5 bases and J shed 0 bases, with 11 bases lying between them. The CDR3 DNA follows: TGTGCCAGCAGTGGGGACTGGAGCTCTGGAAACACCATATATTTT. This sequence encodes CASSGDWSSGNTIYF.

The chain couples TRBV5-1 to TRBJ2-3, with 7 nucleotides matching TRBD2. The germline CDR1 and CDR2 sequences are SGHRS and YFSETQ. The CDR3 spans 15 residues. The trim removed 0 bases at V and 3 bases at J, leaving 4 bases unmatched. The DNA of the CDR3 is TGCGCCAGCAGCTTGGAGGAGCGGGAAACAGATACGCAGTATTTT. Protein sequence: CASSLEERETDTQYF.

The rearrangement joins TRBV27 to TRBJ2-5; 8 bases map to TRBD1. The V and J ends lost 5 bases and 5 bases, in that order; junction bases with no gene match: 10. Germline V lookup: CDR1 MNHEY, CDR2 SMNVEV (reference sequence). The CDR3 is 15 residues long. The CDR3 protein is CASSPGTGISETQYF. The CDR3 nucleotides are TGTGCCAGCAGTCCCGGGACAGGTATTTCTGAGACCCAGTACTTC.

The chain uses TRBV6-1 and TRBJ2-7, with D perhaps TRBD1 (6 bases). Looked up from germline, CDR1 is MNHNS and CDR2 is SASEGT. V shed 7 bases and J shed 4 bases, with 11 bases lying between them. This CDR3 is 12 amino acids long. The CDR3 sequence: CASKGDIYEQYF. DNA for the CDR3: TGTGCCAGCAAGGGGGACATTTACGAGCAGTACTTC.

The chain uses TRBV9 and TRBJ2-2, with D possibly TRBD2 on 6 matching bases. Germline V gives CDR1 SGDLS, CDR2 YYNGEE. The CDR3 length is 15 residues. V was cut by 3 bases and J by 6 bases, with 15 bases left in between. The CDR3 DNA sequence: TGTGCCAGCAGCGAGGGAGGTCACACGCCCGGGGAGCTGTTTTTT. Encoded protein: CASSEGGHTPGELFF.

The rearrangement links TRBV2 to TRBJ2-7; TRBD2 aligns across 8 bases. The CDR3 runs to 15 residues. Trimming at V came to 2 bases and at J to 4 bases, leaving 7 bases not matched to a gene. In germline, CDR1 is SNHLY, CDR2 FYNNEI. The CDR3 DNA reads TGTGCCAGCAGTGAATCTGCGGGAGGTCCATACGAGCAGTACTTC. It codes for CASSESAGGPYEQYF.

V is TRBV9 and J is TRBJ2-7; possibly TRBD1 for D (6 bases). CDR1 and CDR2 (germline): SGDLS, YYNGEE. V gave up 3 bases and J gave up 0 bases, with 13 bases separating them. This CDR3 region has 15 residues. The CDR3 nucleotides read TGTGCCAGCAGCGGGAAAGGGGGTAGCTCCTACGAGCAGTACTTC. As protein: CASSGKGGSSYEQYF.

V gene TRBV7-9 combines with J gene TRBJ2-7, with a tentative D call TRBD1 (6 bases). There are 17 residues in the CDR3. The germline V gene encodes CDR1 SEHNR and CDR2 FQNEAQ (reference sequence). V was pared by 5 bases and J by 4 bases, with 24 bases between. The CDR3 region is CASSGAGTYTLHYEQYF. As DNA, the CDR3 is TGTGCCAGCAGCGGAGCCGGGACATATACTTTACATTACGAGCAGTACTTC.

The chain has TRBV2 and TRBJ1-4, with D possibly being TRBD1 (6 bases). V was pared by 2 bases and J by 7 bases, with 20 bases between. The CDR3 contains 17 residues. Germline CDR1 and CDR2: SNHLY and FYNNEI. The CDR3 nucleotides are TGTGCCAGCAGTGAACGCTCTAACCGGGGGGCGGGTGAAAAACTGTTTTTT. This codes for CASSERSNRGAGEKLFF.

This clone was observed a single time. The chain couples TRBV5-4 to TRBJ2-3, with 9 bases matching TRBD2. Losses at the gene ends were 3 bases for V and 4 bases for J; bases not matched to a gene: 3. Per germline, CDR1 SGHNT and CDR2 YYREEE (reference sequence). The CDR3 spans 14 residues. The CDR3 here is CASSSAGGPDTQYF. In DNA form, the CDR3 reads TGTGCCAGCAGCTCCGCGGGAGGGCCAGATACGCAGTATTTT.

This clone appeared a single time. This chain uses TRBV15 with TRBJ1-2, with 11 bases lining up with TRBD1. J lost 4 bases, V lost 3 bases, and 4 bases had no gene match. The V gene's germline CDR1 is LNHNV and CDR2 YYDKDF (reference sequence). There are 15 residues in the CDR3. The CDR3 sequence: CATSSSGTGGYGYTF. CDR3 DNA sequence: TGTGCCACCAGCAGTTCCGGGACAGGGGGCTATGGCTACACCTTC. The entire variable domain, with the rest obtained from reference TRBV15 and TRBJ1-2, is as follows: DAMVIQNPRYQVTQFGKPVTLSCSQTLNHNVMYWYQQKSSQAPKLLFHYYDKDFNNEADTPDNFQSRRPNTSFCFLDIRSPGLGDTAMYLCATSSSGTGGYGYTFGSGTRLTVV.

CDR3 amino acids: CASLAGPWNEQFF. The CDR3 DNA sequence: TGTGCCTCCTTAGCGGGGCCTTGGAATGAGCAGTTCTTC. The V call is TRBV10-3, the J call TRBJ2-1; 8 bases are shared with TRBD2. CDR1 is ENHRY and CDR2 is SYGVKD in the germline V gene. This CDR3 is 13 amino acids long. V lost 11 bases, J lost 7 bases, and 10 bases stayed unmatched.